The clone carrying this TCR beta chain was seen only once. These data belong to a study of blood T cell repertoires in COVID-19. The CDR3 contains 13 residues. V shed 1 base and J shed 6 bases, with 7 bases lying between them. The germline CDR1 and CDR2 sequences are SEHNR and FQNEAQ (reference sequence). Authors' analysis steps: By means of reference gene primer amplification, nucleated cell counts were estimated. Clones were sequenced by immunoSEQ multiplex PCR, and TCRdb holds only the in-frame ones, with some missing. Clonal size and the V and J genes are those of that table, whereas D and trimming came from the DNA. The sample contains 350,000 to 400,000 clones, around 92% of which appear only once.

This TCR derives from a woman younger than 45 with COVID-19, enrolled during active disease. The V and J genes are TRBV7-9 and TRBJ1-5; D not resolved. Sequencing was carried out using peripheral blood. The CDR3, as DNA: TGTGCCAGCAGCTTAGTAGTTGGTCAGCCCCAGCATTTT. This encodes CASSLVVGQPQHF.